What follows are 10 T cell receptor beta chains derived from one specimen sequenced in a study of OX40 agonist ivuxolimab in advanced cancers. Sequencing used immunoSEQ multiplex PCR; TCRdb keeps in-frame clones, though not all of them. This table has roughly 50,000 clones, 86% appearing once. The material sequenced was CD4+ or CD8+ T cells sorted from blood, taken in a trial of the OX40 agonist ivuxolimab. The receptor source for this set is an adult with an advanced solid tumor such as melanoma, head and neck, liver or kidney cancer.

V usage is TRBV5-1 and J usage is TRBJ1-2; D remains ambiguous. Trimming removed 0 bases from V and 3 bases from J, with 3 bases in between. CDR1 SGHRS and CDR2 YFSETQ come from the germline V gene. This CDR3 has 12 amino acids. The CDR3, as DNA: TGCGCCAGCAGCTTGGCTGACTATGGCTACACCTTC. It translates to CASSLADYGYTF.

This clone was counted a single time. The CDR3 region has the DNA TGTGCCAGCAGCTTCTCTCCCTCCTACAATGAGCAGTTCTTC. This translates into CASSFSPSYNEQFF. The rearrangement uses TRBV5-4 and TRBJ2-1; D not certain. The CDR3 has 14 residues. Germline V gene lookup returns CDR1 SGHNT and CDR2 YYREEE (reference sequence). V lost 2 bases and J 0 bases, leaving 6 bases between the germline ends.

The chain recombines TRBV2 with TRBJ1-2; the D gene is possibly TRBD1 (5 bases). The length of the CDR3 is 16 residues. Germline assignment: CDR1 SNHLY and CDR2 FYNNEI. V lost 7 bases to trimming and J lost 5 bases, with 23 bases between them. The CDR3 sequence: CASTQRGGISAYGYTF. Here the CDR3 DNA reads TGTGCCAGCACTCAACGGGGGGGGATTAGTGCTTATGGCTACACCTTC.

The table lists this clone with a few counts. V is TRBV21-1 and J is TRBJ1-3; TRBD1 is taken as the D call from the table, unchecked against the DNA. TRBV21-1 is designated a pseudogene. The CDR3 spans 15 residues. The CDR3 DNA reads TGTGCCAGCAGCAAAGCGGACAGGGCTGGAAACACCATATATTTT. This gives the protein CASSKADRAGNTIYF.

The V gene is TRBV6-1, the J gene TRBJ2-7, with 7 bases identical to TRBD1. V was pared by 6 bases and J by 3 bases, with 11 bases of the junction left unmatched. CDR3 length: 15 amino acids. The germline CDR1 and CDR2 sequences are MNHNS and SASEGT. CDR3 loop: CASRGHGTEYYEQYF. The DNA for the CDR3 is TGTGCCAGCAGGGGCCACGGGACAGAATACTACGAGCAGTACTTC.

The V and J genes are TRBV6-5 and TRBJ2-1; D uncertain. The V and J ends lost 4 bases and 2 bases respectively, with 9 bases between them. Germline lookup yields CDR1 MNHEY and CDR2 SVGAGI. This CDR3 comprises 14 residues. The CDR3: CASSSFQTYNEQFF. The CDR3 nucleotides read TGTGCCAGCAGTTCGTTCCAGACCTACAATGAGCAGTTCTTC.

The chain employs TRBV18 and TRBJ1-2; D not certain. The V gene's germline CDR1 is KGHSH and CDR2 LQKENI. The length of the CDR3 is 11 residues. The germline V and J ends were trimmed by 5 bases and 2 bases, with 3 bases remaining between them. CDR3 region: CASSSNYGYTF. In nucleotides, the CDR3 is TGTGCCAGCTCATCGAACTATGGCTACACCTTC. The full variable domain, completed using reference TRBV18 and TRBJ1-2, is NAGVMQNPRHLVRRRGQEARLRCSPMKGHSHVYWYRQLPEEGLKFMVYLQKENIIDESGMPKERFSAEFPKEGPSILRIQQVVRGDSAAYFCASSSNYGYTFGSGTRLTVV.

The gene calls are TRBV14 and TRBJ2-5, with 8 bases aligning to TRBD1. Germline CDR1 is SGHDN and CDR2 is FVKESK. With 0 bases clipped from V and 3 bases from J, the junction kept 9 bases outside the gene matches. The CDR3 runs 17 residues. CDR3 DNA: TGTGCCAGCAGCCAAGATCTGCGGCAGGGGGCTAAAGAGACCCAGTACTTC. Its translation: CASSQDLRQGAKETQYF.

J is TRBJ2-1 and V is TRBV18; D gene ambiguous. Per germline, CDR1 KGHSH and CDR2 LQKENI. The CDR3 is 12 residues long. V gave up 4 bases and J gave up 8 bases, with 9 bases separating them. The DNA for the CDR3 is TGTGCCAGCTCACGTGACTTTCATGAGCAGTTCTTC. This translates into CASSRDFHEQFF.

J is TRBJ1-3 and V is TRBV18; possibly TRBD1 for D (5 bases). The CDR3 contains 17 residues. V shed 3 bases and J shed 0 bases, with 15 bases lying between them. In germline, CDR1 is KGHSH, CDR2 LQKENI. CDR3 sequence: CASSPLEGPLSGNTIYF. The CDR3 DNA sequence: TGTGCCAGCTCACCCTTAGAGGGACCACTCTCTGGAAACACCATATATTTT.